The sequence of this T cell receptor (beta chain) was determined in a study of blood T cells in healthy people across ages. Russia was home to the donors, healthy Caucasian individuals aged 6 to 90. It was with a sample-barcoded 5' primer and a J-beta primer mix that a second PCR of roughly 7 to 12 cycles was run. MiXCR was run by TCRdb on the 5' RACE reads, yielding one entry per CDR3 protein. The sample yields around 780,000 distinct CDR3 sequences, just over 55% seen once. Germline-derived CDR1 and CDR2 are SQVTM and ANQGSEA. The V and J ends lost 4 bases and 5 bases respectively, with 24 bases between them. The CDR3 extends over 16 amino acids. Broader study findings: PBMCs were not sorted, which prevented a conclusive comparison of naive versus antigen-experienced cells. The donors' CMV status was not determined, possibly confounding changes in expanded clonotypes. Among long-lived donors, naive CD4+ cells were more numerous and diversity higher than in aged donors.

Regarding this clonotype: Its antigen is as yet unknown.

Sequencing used blood. The chain employs TRBV29-1 and TRBJ2-7; TRBD2 is a possible D gene (5 bases). The sequence came from a man aged 35 to 55 in good health. CDR3 DNA: TGCAGCGTTGCCCATTCCGGGATCAGAGGGTTAGACGAGCAGTACTTC. It specifies CSVAHSGIRGLDEQYF.